The count of the clone carrying this T cell receptor (beta chain) is one. The assay was immunoSEQ multiplex PCR, and TCRdb's table has in-frame clones only and misses some. The sample shows more than 110,000 clones, roughly 89% of them seen only once. The CDR3 loop spans 14 amino acids. After removal of 5 bases from V and 7 bases from J, the junction contained 2 bases not matched to a gene. Germline V gene data show CDR1 as LNHDA and CDR2 as SQIVND (reference sequence). The data originate from a study of control samples from healthy donors and cancer patients. Material: blood. This chain links TRBV19 with TRBJ2-1; 13 positions match TRBD2. This sequence originates from a man aged 25-45 years in good health. In nucleotides, the CDR3 is TGTGCCAGTAGTCTGGGACTAGCGGGAAATGAGCAGTTCTTC. This codes for CASSLGLAGNEQFF.